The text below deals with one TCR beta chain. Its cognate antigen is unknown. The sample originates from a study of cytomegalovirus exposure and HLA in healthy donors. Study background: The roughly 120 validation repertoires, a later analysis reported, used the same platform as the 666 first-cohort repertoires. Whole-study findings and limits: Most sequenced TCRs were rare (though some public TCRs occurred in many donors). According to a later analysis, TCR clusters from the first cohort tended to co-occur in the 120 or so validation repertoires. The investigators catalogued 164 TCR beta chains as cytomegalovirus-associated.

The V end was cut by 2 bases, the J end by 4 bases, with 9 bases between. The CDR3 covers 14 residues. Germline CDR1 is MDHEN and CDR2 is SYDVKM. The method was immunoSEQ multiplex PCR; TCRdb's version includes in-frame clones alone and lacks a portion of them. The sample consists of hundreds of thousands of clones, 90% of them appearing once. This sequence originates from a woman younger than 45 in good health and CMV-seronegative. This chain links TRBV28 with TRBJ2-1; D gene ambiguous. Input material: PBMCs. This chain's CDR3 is CASSLKTVYNEQFF. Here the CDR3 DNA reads TGTGCCAGCAGTTTAAAAACCGTTTACAATGAGCAGTTCTTC.